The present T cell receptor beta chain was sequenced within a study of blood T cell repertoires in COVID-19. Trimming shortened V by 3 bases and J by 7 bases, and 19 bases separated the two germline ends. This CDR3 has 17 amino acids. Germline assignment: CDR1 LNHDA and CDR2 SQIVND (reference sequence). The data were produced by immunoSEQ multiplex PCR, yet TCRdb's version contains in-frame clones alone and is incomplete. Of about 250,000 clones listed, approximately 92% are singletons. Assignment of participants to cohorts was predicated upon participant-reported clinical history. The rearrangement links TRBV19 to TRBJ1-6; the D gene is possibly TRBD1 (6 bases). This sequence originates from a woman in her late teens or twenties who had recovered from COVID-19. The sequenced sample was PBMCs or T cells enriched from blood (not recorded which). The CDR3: CASSIPHTQGANSPLHF. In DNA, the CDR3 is TGTGCCAGTAGTATCCCCCACACACAGGGTGCAAATTCACCCCTCCACTTT.